This T cell receptor (beta chain) was obtained from a study of blood T cell repertoires in COVID-19. In the study overall: Researchers got acute and convalescent COVID-19 samples from the United States, Italy and Spain.

TCRdb keeps only in-frame clones here, not all; method: immunoSEQ multiplex PCR. The table lists over 200,000 clones, about 85% of them singletons. The germline CDR1 and CDR2 sequences are LGHNA and YSLEER. This CDR3 region has 15 residues. V shed 4 bases and J shed 4 bases, with 14 bases lying between them. Study members were between about 18 and 95 years old and lived in over 20 US regions. Sequences were obtained from PBMCs or T cells enriched from blood (not recorded which). The sequence derives from a young man who had recovered from COVID-19. The chain carries TRBV4-3 and TRBJ1-5; D is ambiguous. CDR3 protein: CASSPENGGNQPQHF. The DNA of the CDR3 is TGCGCCAGCAGCCCAGAAAACGGAGGGAATCAGCCCCAGCATTTT.